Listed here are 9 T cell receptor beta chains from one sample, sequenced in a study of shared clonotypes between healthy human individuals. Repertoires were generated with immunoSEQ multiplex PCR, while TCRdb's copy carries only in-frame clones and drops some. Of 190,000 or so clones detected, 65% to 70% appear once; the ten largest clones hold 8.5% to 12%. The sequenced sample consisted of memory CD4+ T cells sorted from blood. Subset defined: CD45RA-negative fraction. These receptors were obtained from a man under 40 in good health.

The CDR3 DNA is TGTGCCAGCAGTGAAGGCCCGGGACTCAGAAACACCGGGGAGCTGTTTTTT. As protein: CASSEGPGLRNTGELFF. The chain uses TRBV25-1 and TRBJ2-2; weak D call: TRBD2 (6 bases). V was cut by 2 bases and J by 2 bases, with 15 bases left in between. This CDR3 comprises 17 residues. From germline, CDR1 is MGHDK and CDR2 SYGVNS.

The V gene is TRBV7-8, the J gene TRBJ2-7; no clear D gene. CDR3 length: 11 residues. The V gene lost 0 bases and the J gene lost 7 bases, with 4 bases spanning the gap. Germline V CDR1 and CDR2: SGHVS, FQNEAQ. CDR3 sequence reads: CASSLAREQYF. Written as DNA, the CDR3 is TGTGCCAGCAGCTTAGCCCGGGAGCAGTACTTC.

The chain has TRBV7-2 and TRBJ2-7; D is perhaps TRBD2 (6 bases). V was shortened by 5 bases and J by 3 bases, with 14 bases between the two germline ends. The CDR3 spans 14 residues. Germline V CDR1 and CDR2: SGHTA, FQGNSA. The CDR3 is CASSRDSLSYEQYF. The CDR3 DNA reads TGTGCCAGCAGCCGGGACTCCCTGAGCTACGAGCAGTACTTC.

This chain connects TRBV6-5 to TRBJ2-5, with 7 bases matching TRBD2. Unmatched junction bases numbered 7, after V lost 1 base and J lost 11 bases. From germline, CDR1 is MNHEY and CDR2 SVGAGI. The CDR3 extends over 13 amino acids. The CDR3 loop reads CASSYLGIGGQYF. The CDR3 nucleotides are TGTGCCAGCAGTTACTTAGGAATCGGGGGGCAGTACTTC.

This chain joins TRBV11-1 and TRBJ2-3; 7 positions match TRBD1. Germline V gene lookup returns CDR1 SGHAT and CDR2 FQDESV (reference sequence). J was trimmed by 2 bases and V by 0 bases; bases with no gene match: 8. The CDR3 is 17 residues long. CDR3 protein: CASSLAFDRVTTDTQYF. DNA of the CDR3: TGTGCCAGCAGCTTAGCCTTCGACAGGGTGACCACAGATACGCAGTATTTT.

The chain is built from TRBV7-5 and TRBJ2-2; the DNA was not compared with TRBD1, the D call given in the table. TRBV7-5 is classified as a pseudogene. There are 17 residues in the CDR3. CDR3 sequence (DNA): TGTGCCAGCAGCCCGCGAGGGGCAGGGGGGAGCACCGGGGAGCTGTTTTTT. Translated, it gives CASSPRGAGGSTGELFF.

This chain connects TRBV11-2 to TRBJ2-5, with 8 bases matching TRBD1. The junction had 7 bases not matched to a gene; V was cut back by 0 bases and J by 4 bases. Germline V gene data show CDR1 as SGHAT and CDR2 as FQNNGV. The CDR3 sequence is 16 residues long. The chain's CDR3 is CASSLEGRTGRETQYF. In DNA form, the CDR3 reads TGTGCCAGCAGCTTAGAAGGGAGGACAGGGAGAGAGACCCAGTACTTC.

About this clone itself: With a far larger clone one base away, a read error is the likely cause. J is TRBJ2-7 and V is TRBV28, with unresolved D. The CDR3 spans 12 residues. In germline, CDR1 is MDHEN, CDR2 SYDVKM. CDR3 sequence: CASSPTPYKQYF. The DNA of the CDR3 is TGTGCCAGCAGTCCCACCCCCTACAAGCAGTACTTC.

The chain's CDR3 is CASSVELWTSGGNEQFF. CDR3 bases: TGTGCCAGCAGCGTAGAGTTATGGACTAGCGGGGGGAATGAGCAGTTCTTC. The chain employs TRBV9 and TRBJ2-1; TRBD2 matches at 14 bases. The germline gives CDR1 SGDLS, CDR2 YYNGEE. The CDR3 totals 17 residues. The V segment lost 0 bases and the J segment 7 bases; nucleotides outside the gene matches: 6.